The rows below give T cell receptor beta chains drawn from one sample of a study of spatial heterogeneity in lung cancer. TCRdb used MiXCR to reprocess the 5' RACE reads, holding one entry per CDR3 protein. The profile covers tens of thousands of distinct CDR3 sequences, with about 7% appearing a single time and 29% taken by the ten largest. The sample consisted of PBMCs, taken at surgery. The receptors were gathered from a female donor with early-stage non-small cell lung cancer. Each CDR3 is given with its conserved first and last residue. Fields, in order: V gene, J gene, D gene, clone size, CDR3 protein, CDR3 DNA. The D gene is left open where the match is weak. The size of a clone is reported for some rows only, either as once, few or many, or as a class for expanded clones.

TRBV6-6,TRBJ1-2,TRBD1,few,CASSYGTAFYGYTF,TGTGCCAGCAGTTACGGGACAGCTTTCTATGGCTACACCTTC
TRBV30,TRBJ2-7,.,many,CAWSAGGTSRYF,TGTGCCTGGAGTGCTGGGGGGACCTCGCGGTACTTC
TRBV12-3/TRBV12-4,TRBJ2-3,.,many,CASSARPLRADTQYF,TGTGCCAGCAGTGCCCGGCCGCTTCGGGCAGATACGCAGTATTTT
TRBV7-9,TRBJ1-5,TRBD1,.,CASSSTGGFDQPQHF,TGTGCCAGCAGCTCGACAGGGGGCTTCGATCAGCCCCAGCATTTT
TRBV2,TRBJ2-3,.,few,CASTKGDSGPQYF,TGTGCCAGCACCAAGGGGGACTCCGGACCGCAGTATTTT
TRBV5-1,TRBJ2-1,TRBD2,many,CASSLVGLAGNEQFF,TGCGCCAGCAGCTTGGTAGGACTAGCGGGGAATGAGCAGTTCTTC
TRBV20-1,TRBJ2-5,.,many,CSARADQETQYF,TGCAGTGCTAGGGCAGACCAAGAGACCCAGTACTTC
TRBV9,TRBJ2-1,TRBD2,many,CASSVGGAGVANEQFF,TGTGCCAGCAGCGTAGGGGGAGCGGGAGTTGCAAATGAGCAGTTCTTC
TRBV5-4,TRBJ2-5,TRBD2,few,CASSFGLAGVQETQYF,TGTGCCAGCAGCTTTGGACTAGCGGGAGTTCAAGAGACCCAGTACTTC
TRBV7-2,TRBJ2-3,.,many,CASSFANGGGNTQYF,TGTGCCAGCAGCTTCGCCAACGGAGGGGGAAATACGCAGTATTTT
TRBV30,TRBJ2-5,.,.,CASSKGGWYQETQYF,TGTGCTTCGTCGAAGGGGGGCTGGTACCAAGAGACCCAGTACTTC
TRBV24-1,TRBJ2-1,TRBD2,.,CATSGLAGGQGYNEQFF,TGTGCCACCAGTGGGCTAGCGGGGGGGCAAGGGTACAATGAGCAGTTCTTC
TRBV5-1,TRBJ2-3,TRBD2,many,CASSRTSGVTDTQYF,TGCGCCAGCAGTCGGACTAGCGGAGTCACAGATACGCAGTATTTT
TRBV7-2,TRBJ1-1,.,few,CASSAGGPREAFF,TGTGCCAGCAGCGCAGGCGGGCCACGGGAAGCTTTCTTT
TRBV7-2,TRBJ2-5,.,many,CASSQRRGEETQYF,TGTGCCAGCAGCCAGAGAAGGGGTGAGGAGACCCAGTACTTC
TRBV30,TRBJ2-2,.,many,CAWSVPANTGELFF,TGTGCCTGGAGTGTGCCGGCAAACACCGGGGAGCTGTTTTTT
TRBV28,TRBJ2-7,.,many,CASSFADSSYEQYF,TGTGCCAGCAGTTTCGCCGACAGCTCCTACGAGCAGTACTTC
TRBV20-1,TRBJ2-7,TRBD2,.,CSARDRLLAGGSEQYF,TGCAGTGCTAGAGATCGTTTACTGGCGGGAGGGAGTGAGCAGTACTTC
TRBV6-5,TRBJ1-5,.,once,CASRGHLDQPQHF,TGTGCCAGCAGAGGACACCTCGATCAGCCCCAGCATTTT
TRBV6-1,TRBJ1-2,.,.,CASSEGGFDYGYTF,TGTGCCAGCAGTGAAGGGGGGTTCGACTATGGCTACACCTTC
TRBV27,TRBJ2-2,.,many,CASSFGGRTGELFF,TGTGCCAGCAGTTTTGGGGGGAGGACCGGGGAGCTGTTTTTT
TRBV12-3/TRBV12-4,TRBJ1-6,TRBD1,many,CASTTGDSPLHF,TGTGCCAGCACCACAGGGGACTCACCCCTCCACTTT
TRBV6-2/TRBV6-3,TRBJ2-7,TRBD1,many,CASSPGPGTGGHEQYF,TGTGCCAGCAGTCCGGGACCCGGGACAGGGGGCCACGAGCAGTACTTC
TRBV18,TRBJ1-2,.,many,CASSPGASDYGYTF,TGTGCCAGCTCACCAGGTGCAAGTGACTATGGCTACACCTTC
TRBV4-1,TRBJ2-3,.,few,CASSQAPGQLEGPNTQYF,TGCGCCAGCAGCCAAGCTCCCGGCCAGCTAGAAGGTCCCAATACGCAGTATTTT
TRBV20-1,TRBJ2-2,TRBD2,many,CSAMTSGSGTGELFF,TGCAGTGCTATGACTAGCGGGAGCGGTACCGGGGAGCTGTTTTTT
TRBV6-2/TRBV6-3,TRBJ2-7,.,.,CASSGRDGAYEQYF,TGTGCCAGCAGCGGACGGGACGGAGCCTACGAGCAGTACTTC
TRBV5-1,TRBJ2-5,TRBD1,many,CASSHRQGAIEETQYF,TGCGCCAGCAGCCACCGACAGGGGGCGATTGAAGAGACCCAGTACTTC
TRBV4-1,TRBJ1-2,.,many,CASSQGRNYGYTF,TGCGCCAGCAGCCAAGGACGGAACTATGGCTACACCTTC
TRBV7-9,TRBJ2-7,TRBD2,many,CASSHGLRTSGYEQYF,TGTGCCAGCAGCCACGGTCTTAGGACTAGCGGCTACGAGCAGTACTTC
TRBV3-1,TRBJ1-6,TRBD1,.,CASSQTDRGSPLHF,TGTGCCAGCAGCCAAACGGACAGGGGTTCACCCCTCCACTTT
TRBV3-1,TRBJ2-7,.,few,CASSQDRREQYF,TGTGCCAGCAGCCAAGATAGACGGGAGCAGTACTTC
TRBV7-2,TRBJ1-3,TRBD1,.,CASSPRIRDSVPGNTIYF,TGTGCCAGCAGCCCCAGAATCCGGGACAGTGTTCCTGGAAACACCATATATTTT